This T cell receptor (beta chain) was retrieved from a study of T-cell memory formation after mild COVID-19. Study details: Clusters were largely donor specific.

This CDR3 has 12 residues. V was pared by 3 bases and J by 5 bases, with 10 bases between. CDR1 is SQVTM and CDR2 is ANQGSEA in the germline V gene. Whole-study results and caveats: From day 15 to 85, contracting clones were balanced between CD4 and CD8, whereas later expanders leaned toward CD4+.

This clonotype was detected a few times. Its antigen is not identified. It was 5'RACE with constant-segment primers that produced the TCR alpha and TCR beta cDNA libraries, which carried sample barcodes and UMIs. TCRdb re-analysed the 5' RACE reads in MiXCR, keeping a single row per CDR3 protein. Of hundreds of thousands of distinct CDR3 sequences in the sample, around 15% are singletons; the top ten hold more than 20%. Material: PBMCs or a T cell subset sorted from them (not recorded which). The rearrangement uses TRBV29-1 and TRBJ2-5; D gene uncertain. This sequence originates from a man between 18 and 29 years old who had mild COVID-19 (a few samples of this study predate the infection). Cell type and time point are not known. The CDR3 region is CSVEWVGETQYF. The CDR3 nucleotides read TGCAGCGTTGAGTGGGTAGGGGAGACCCAGTACTTC.